A selection of T cell receptor beta chains follows, all from one sample in a study. A single record per CDR3 protein comes from TCRdb applying MiXCR to the multiplex PCR reads. The repertoire holds roughly 900 distinct CDR3 sequences, with approximately 15% as singletons. Sequencing input: Tregs sorted from blood. These receptors came from a female donor with breast cancer. The CDR3 runs from the conserved cysteine through the conserved F or W. The order of the fields is V gene, CDR3 protein.

v_call: TRBV12-3/TRBV12-4; cdr3_aa: CASSPNNYGYTF
v_call: TRBV12-3/TRBV12-4; cdr3_aa: CASSLDRGQDYGYTF
v_call: TRBV12-3/TRBV12-4; cdr3_aa: CATSPTESNYNYTF
v_call: TRBV12-3/TRBV12-4; cdr3_aa: CASTKTGSYGYTF
v_call: TRBV12-3/TRBV12-4; cdr3_aa: CASSPHHINRRANYGYTF
v_call: TRBV12-3/TRBV12-4; cdr3_aa: CASSLSDYGYTF
v_call: TRBV12-3/TRBV12-4; cdr3_aa: CASSLIQDPYGYTF
v_call: TRBV12-3/TRBV12-4; cdr3_aa: CASSYRTANYGYTF
v_call: TRBV12-3/TRBV12-4; cdr3_aa: CASRPENIYGYTF
v_call: TRBV12-3/TRBV12-4; cdr3_aa: CASVSSGNYGYTF
v_call: TRBV12-3/TRBV12-4; cdr3_aa: CASSYRGQSKYGYTF
v_call: TRBV12-3/TRBV12-4; cdr3_aa: CASTGQRDGYTF
v_call: TRBV12-3/TRBV12-4; cdr3_aa: CASSLQPDYGYTF
v_call: TRBV12-3/TRBV12-4; cdr3_aa: CANSFQGPGGYTF
v_call: TRBV12-3/TRBV12-4; cdr3_aa: CASSLTWGIDTF
v_call: TRBV12-3/TRBV12-4; cdr3_aa: CASSLALSGTGSRYTF
v_call: TRBV12-3/TRBV12-4; cdr3_aa: CASRGLFLGYGYTF
v_call: TRBV12-3/TRBV12-4; cdr3_aa: CASSFKRFDYGYTF
v_call: TRBV12-3/TRBV12-4; cdr3_aa: CASSPGQGNHGYTF
v_call: TRBV12-3/TRBV12-4; cdr3_aa: CASSLSYRVGYTF
v_call: TRBV12-3/TRBV12-4; cdr3_aa: CASTRVSVVDYGYTF
v_call: TRBV12-3/TRBV12-4; cdr3_aa: CASTDRGGYGYTF
v_call: TRBV12-3/TRBV12-4; cdr3_aa: CASSLGRGQGTYGYTF
v_call: TRBV12-3/TRBV12-4; cdr3_aa: CASSFLLGGYTF
v_call: TRBV12-3/TRBV12-4; cdr3_aa: CASSSRRVLLANYGYTF
v_call: TRBV12-3/TRBV12-4; cdr3_aa: CASSPPTGAWNYGYTF
v_call: TRBV12-3/TRBV12-4; cdr3_aa: CASRVNYGYTF
v_call: TRBV12-3/TRBV12-4; cdr3_aa: CASSLTDMGYTF
v_call: TRBV12-3/TRBV12-4; cdr3_aa: CASSADSNYGYTF
v_call: TRBV12-3/TRBV12-4; cdr3_aa: CASSSTGYTAYTF
v_call: TRBV12-3/TRBV12-4; cdr3_aa: CASSLKGNGYTF
v_call: TRBV12-3/TRBV12-4; cdr3_aa: CASSLRFNYGYTF
v_call: TRBV12-3/TRBV12-4; cdr3_aa: CASSTQGYRGGYTF
v_call: TRBV12-3/TRBV12-4; cdr3_aa: CASSLQGGYGYTF
v_call: TRBV12-3/TRBV12-4; cdr3_aa: CASSLSRTGFDRYGYTF
v_call: TRBV12-3/TRBV12-4; cdr3_aa: CASSSGTGYNYGYTF
v_call: TRBV12-3/TRBV12-4; cdr3_aa: CASSVRDRNYGYTF
v_call: TRBV12-3/TRBV12-4; cdr3_aa: CASRQTAGDYGYTF
v_call: TRBV12-3/TRBV12-4; cdr3_aa: CASSRGTGAYGYTF
v_call: TRBV12-3/TRBV12-4; cdr3_aa: CASSFGQSYGYTF
v_call: TRBV12-3/TRBV12-4; cdr3_aa: CASTLSGYGYTF
v_call: TRBV12-3/TRBV12-4; cdr3_aa: CASSQGQAGYGYTF
v_call: TRBV12-3/TRBV12-4; cdr3_aa: CAITYLRDRETGYTF
v_call: TRBV12-3/TRBV12-4; cdr3_aa: CASSLAGRNSNNYGYTF